The 7 T cell receptor beta chains in this list originate from one sample, sequenced in a study of blood T cell repertoires in COVID-19. The repertoire was sequenced with immunoSEQ multiplex PCR; TCRdb's copy has only in-frame clones and lacks some. Of approximately 230,000 clones in the sample, 85% to 90% were seen once. Specimen: peripheral blood. These receptors originate from a man aged 80 or over with acute or convalescent COVID-19.

A note on this clone: Other DNA sequences in the same sample also yield this CDR3. The rearrangement uses TRBV7-2 and TRBJ1-6, with 7 bases fitting TRBD1. The J segment lost 5 bases and the V segment lost 5 bases, leaving 6 bases of the junction unmatched. The germline CDR1 and CDR2 sequences are SGHTA and FQGNSA. The CDR3 has 15 residues. The chain's CDR3 is CASSLRQGNNSPLHF. The CDR3 nucleotides read TGTGCCAGCAGCCTACGACAGGGCAATAATTCACCCCTCCACTTT.

This clone was seen more than once but under ten times. This sequence joins TRBV27 and TRBJ1-1, with TRBD1 as a possible D gene (5 bases). CDR1 and CDR2 (germline): MNHEY, SMNVEV (reference sequence). Trimming stripped 6 bases from V and 3 bases from J, with 11 bases between. The CDR3 has 13 amino acids. The CDR3 region is CASRPQGYTEAFF. The CDR3 DNA follows: TGTGCCAGCAGACCCCAGGGTTACACTGAAGCTTTCTTT.

The V and J genes are TRBV27 and TRBJ1-6, with 8 nucleotides matching TRBD1. J was trimmed by 6 bases and V by 6 bases; bases with no gene match: 1. Germline V gene data show CDR1 as MNHEY and CDR2 as SMNVEV (reference sequence). This CDR3 comprises 13 residues. CDR3 nucleotides: TGTGCCAGCAGGCAGGGGGCTAATTCACCCCTCCACTTT. Translation: CASRQGANSPLHF.

The J gene is TRBJ1-2, the V gene TRBV7-9; the D gene is possibly TRBD1 (6 bases). Germline assignment: CDR1 SEHNR and CDR2 FQNEAQ (reference sequence). This CDR3 contains 13 residues. V dropped 8 bases and J dropped 4 bases, with 14 bases sitting between them. CDR3: CASAGGRGYGYTF. The DNA for the CDR3 is TGTGCCAGCGCCGGTGGCAGGGGCTATGGCTACACCTTC.

V is TRBV18 and J is TRBJ1-1; D is possibly TRBD1 (5 bases). V gave up 0 bases and J gave up 3 bases, with 11 bases separating them. Germline CDR1 is KGHSH and CDR2 is LQKENI. This CDR3 has 15 amino acids. CDR3 in DNA: TGTGCCAGCTCACCACCGGGGGGTCCCTACACTGAAGCTTTCTTT. Its translation: CASSPPGGPYTEAFF.

The CDR3 sequence: CASSYAPGGTEAFF. The CDR3 nucleotides read TGTGCCAGCAGTTACGCTCCAGGGGGAACTGAAGCTTTCTTT. The V and J genes are TRBV6-6 and TRBJ1-1; 7 nucleotides agree with TRBD1. Germline CDR1 is MNHNY and CDR2 is SVGAGI (reference sequence). The CDR3 runs to 14 residues. V gave up 2 bases and J gave up 5 bases; unmatched junction bases: 5.

The CDR3 sequence: CASSLMKGDYGYTF. Here the CDR3 DNA reads TGTGCCAGCAGCTTGATGAAGGGAGACTATGGCTACACCTTC. V is TRBV5-4 and J is TRBJ1-2; D unresolved. V lost 1 base and J lost 3, with 10 bases in between. The CDR3 consists of 14 residues. The V gene's germline CDR1 is SGHNT and CDR2 YYREEE (reference sequence).